This T cell receptor beta chain stems from a study of sequential checkpoint blockade in melanoma. The CDR3 has 13 residues. Trimming stripped 2 bases from V and 4 bases from J, with 8 bases between. Per germline, CDR1 LNHDA and CDR2 SQIVND (reference sequence). Treatment reported: randomized to nivolumab then ipilimumab (arm A) or the reverse (arm B). In its sample, this clone was seen a few times. Some clones are missing from TCRdb's copy, which holds only in-frame ones; the method was immunoSEQ multiplex PCR. The sample has 9,000 to 9,500 clones; 27% are singletons. The clonotype comes from a human donor with melanoma. The sequencing here drew on tumor tissue (inferred from file names), taken from a patient given nivolumab and ipilimumab in sequence. The chain has TRBV19 and TRBJ1-1; D gene uncertain. The CDR3, as DNA: TGTGCCAGTAGTATACTGCCGGCCACTGAAGCTTTCTTT. Translation: CASSILPATEAFF.